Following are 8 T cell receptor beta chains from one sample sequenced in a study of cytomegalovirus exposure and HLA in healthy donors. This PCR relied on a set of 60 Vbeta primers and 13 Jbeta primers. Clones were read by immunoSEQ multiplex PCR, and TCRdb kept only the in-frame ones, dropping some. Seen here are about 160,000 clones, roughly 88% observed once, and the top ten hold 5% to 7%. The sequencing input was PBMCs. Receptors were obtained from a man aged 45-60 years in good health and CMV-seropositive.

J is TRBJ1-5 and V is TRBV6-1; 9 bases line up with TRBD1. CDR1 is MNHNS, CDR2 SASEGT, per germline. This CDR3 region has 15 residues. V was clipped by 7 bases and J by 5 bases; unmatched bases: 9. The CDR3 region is CASKQGAILDQPQHF. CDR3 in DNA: TGTGCCAGCAAACAGGGGGCGATTCTTGATCAGCCCCAGCATTTT.

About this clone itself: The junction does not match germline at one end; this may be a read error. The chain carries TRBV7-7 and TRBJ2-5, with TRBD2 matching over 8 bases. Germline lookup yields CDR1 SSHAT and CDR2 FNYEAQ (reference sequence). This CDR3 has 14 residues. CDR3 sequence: CASSLGLAGETQYF. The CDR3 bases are TGTGCTAGCAGCCTCGGGCTAGCGGGAGAGACCCAGTACTTC.

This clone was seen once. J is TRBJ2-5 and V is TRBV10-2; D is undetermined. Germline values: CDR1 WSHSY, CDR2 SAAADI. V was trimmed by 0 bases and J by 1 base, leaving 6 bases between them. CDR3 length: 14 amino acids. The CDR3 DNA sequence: TGCGCCAGCAGTGAGTCGCAGGCCCAAGAGACCCAGTACTTC. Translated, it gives CASSESQAQETQYF.

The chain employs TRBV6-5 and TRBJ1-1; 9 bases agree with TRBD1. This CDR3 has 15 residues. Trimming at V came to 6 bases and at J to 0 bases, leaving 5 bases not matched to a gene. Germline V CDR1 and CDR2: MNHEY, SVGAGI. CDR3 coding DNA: TGTGCCAGCAGGTTCACAGGGGGCGTGAACACTGAAGCTTTCTTT. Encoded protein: CASRFTGGVNTEAFF.

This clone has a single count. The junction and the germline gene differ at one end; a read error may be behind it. CDR3 amino acids: CSSSVRWGEDEKLFF. The CDR3 region has the DNA TGTTCCAGCAGCGTAAGATGGGGGGAAGATGAAAAACTGTTTTTT. The chain joins TRBV7-9 to TRBJ1-4, with a tentative D call TRBD1 (5 bases). The germline V gene has CDR1 SEHNR and CDR2 FQNEAQ (reference sequence). The CDR3 covers 15 residues.

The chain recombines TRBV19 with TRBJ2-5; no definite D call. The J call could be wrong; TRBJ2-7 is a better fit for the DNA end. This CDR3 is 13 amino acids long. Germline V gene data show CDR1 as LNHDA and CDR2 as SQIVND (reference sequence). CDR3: CASSMNPTYEQYF. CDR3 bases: TGTGCCAGTAGTATGAACCCTACCTACGAGCAGTACTTC.

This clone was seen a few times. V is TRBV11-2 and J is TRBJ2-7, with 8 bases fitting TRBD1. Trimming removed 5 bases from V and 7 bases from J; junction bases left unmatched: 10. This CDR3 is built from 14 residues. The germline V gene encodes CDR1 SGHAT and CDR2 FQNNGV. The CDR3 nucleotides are TGTGCCAGCAGCCCTTGGACAGGGACGAGTGAGCAGTACTTC. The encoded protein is CASSPWTGTSEQYF.

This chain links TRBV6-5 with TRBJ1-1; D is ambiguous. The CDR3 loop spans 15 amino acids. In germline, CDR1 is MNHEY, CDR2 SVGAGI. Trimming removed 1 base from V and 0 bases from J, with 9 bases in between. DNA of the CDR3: TGTGCCAGCAGTTACTGGGCAGGAATGAACACTGAAGCTTTCTTT. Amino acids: CASSYWAGMNTEAFF.